The subject of this entry is one TCR beta chain. Followed over time, Seattle patients had been enrolled while infection was active. This entry is derived from a study of blood T cell repertoires in COVID-19. Study-level background: The cDNA or gDNA used as material had been derived from T cells, B-cell-depleted T cells, or PBMCs.

Authors' methods: Quantification of nucleated cells was approximated via reference gene primer amplification. Generated by immunoSEQ multiplex PCR, the TCRdb table keeps only in-frame clones and is missing some. From that table come the V and J calls and clone size; the DNA was used to work out D and trimming. The sample lists 47,000 or so clones, 81% occurring once. CDR3 length: 18 amino acids. Germline CDR1 reads MNHEY; CDR2 reads SMNVEV (reference sequence). The V gene lost 4 bases and the J gene lost 3 bases, with 24 bases spanning the gap. The source of this sequence is a woman of 80 years or more with COVID-19, enrolled during active disease. The rearrangement links TRBV27 to TRBJ1-1; no definite D call. Sample: peripheral blood. CDR3 coding DNA: TGTGCCAGCAGTTCGACCGGGAGCCGTCAATTCGGTGACACTGAAGCTTTCTTT. Protein: CASSSTGSRQFGDTEAFF.